This T cell receptor beta chain appears in the sequencing data of a study of T-cell memory formation after mild COVID-19. Study information: Largely donor-specific sequence clusters came from two donors.

Study-level points and caveats: A second wave expanding day 15 to 37 was CD4+-biased; contracting clones were balanced.

Note on this clonotype: Its antigen is undetermined.

TCRdb passed the 5' RACE reads through MiXCR, listing each CDR3 protein once. The sample holds 200,000 to 300,000 distinct CDR3 sequences; roughly 17% are singletons and the top ten take around 20%. In germline, CDR1 is MDHEN, CDR2 SYDVKM. This CDR3 comprises 12 residues. V lost 7 bases and J lost 7, with 11 bases in between. This clonotype was sampled from a man younger than 35 who had mild COVID-19 (a few samples of this study predate the infection). Cell type and time point are not known. This chain joins TRBV28 and TRBJ1-5, with D unclear. The sequencing input was PBMCs or a T cell subset sorted from them (not recorded which). The CDR3 sequence: CASTTIPQPQHF. The CDR3, as DNA: TGTGCCAGCACCACCATACCCCAGCCCCAGCATTTT. Combining the CDR3 with reference TRBV28 and TRBJ1-5 gives the whole variable domain DVKVTQSSRYLVKRTGEKVFLECVQDMDHENMFWYRQDPGLGLRLIYFSYDVKMKEKGDIPEGYSVSREKKERFSLILESASTNQTSMYLCASTTIPQPQHFGDGTRLSIL.